These 26 T cell receptor beta chains came from one sample sequenced in a study of Tregs in tolerant kidney transplant recipients. Only in-frame clones appear in the TCRdb table, and some are missing; sequencing was by immunoSEQ multiplex PCR. Among around 230,000 clones, about 86% were seen once, and the ten largest hold less than 0.75%. The sequencing input was CD4+ T cells from blood. All receptors come from a human donor in good health.

The chain combines TRBV7-8 with TRBJ2-7; a possible D gene is TRBD2 (6 bases). The CDR3 contains 16 residues. Germline-derived CDR1 and CDR2 are SGHVS and FQNEAQ. The ends were cut back, 3 bases at V and 3 bases at J, with 18 bases in the middle. CDR3 sequence (DNA): TGTGCCAGCAGCTTGAGGGTGGGAGGAAGCCTCTACGAGCAGTACTTC. Translated, it gives CASSLRVGGSLYEQYF.

Only one count was recorded for this clone. The chain is built from TRBV29-1 and TRBJ1-1; D is uncertain. Deletions cut 5 bases from V and 1 base from J, with 17 bases between. Germline assignment: CDR1 SQVTM and CDR2 ANQGSEA. CDR3 size: 15 residues. CDR3 coding DNA: TGCAGCGTTTCTTCTCAGGATTTACCGAACACTGAAGCTTTCTTT. This codes for CSVSSQDLPNTEAFF.

As regards this clone: The germline gene is not matched at one end of the junction; a read error may be the cause. The CDR3 coding sequence is TGTTCCAGCAGCAAAGGGTTAAGCGACACTGAAGCTTTCTTT. Its translation is CSSSKGLSDTEAFF. The chain employs TRBV7-3 and TRBJ1-1, with D hard to call. Germline V gives CDR1 SGHTA, CDR2 FQGTGA. The CDR3 is 14 amino acids. Full variable domain (outside the CDR3, taken from reference TRBV7-3 and TRBJ1-1): GAGVSQTPSNKVTEKGKYVELRCDPISGHTALYWYRQSLGQGPEFLIYFQGTGAADDSGLPNDRFFAVRPEGSVSTLKIQRTERGDSAVYLCSSSKGLSDTEAFFGQGTRLTVV.

The chain couples TRBV27 to TRBJ2-7; 8 nucleotides line up with TRBD2. CDR1 and CDR2 from the germline V gene are MNHEY and SMNVEV (reference sequence). CDR3 length equals 15 residues. With 1 base clipped from V and 3 bases from J, the junction kept 5 bases outside the gene matches. The CDR3 loop reads CASSLYAGGRYEQYF. The CDR3 coding sequence is TGTGCCAGCAGTTTATACGCGGGGGGTCGCTACGAGCAGTACTTC.

About this clone itself: One junction end disagrees with the germline gene, perhaps due to a read error. The chain carries TRBV18 and TRBJ1-2; 7 nucleotides match TRBD1. The CDR3 is made up of 15 amino acids. Germline lookup yields CDR1 KGHSH and CDR2 LQKENI. The CDR3: CASSQDRAANYSYTF. The DNA of the CDR3 is TGTGCCAGCTCCCAAGACAGGGCGGCTAACTATAGCTACACCTTC.

Worth noting for this clone: The sample has other DNA sequences that encode this CDR3 too. The chain recombines TRBV2 with TRBJ1-2, with TRBD1 matching 12 bases. Per the germline V gene, CDR1 is SNHLY and CDR2 is FYNNEI. CDR3 length: 16 residues. The trim removed 7 bases at V and 4 bases at J, leaving 10 bases unmatched. The CDR3 bases are TGTGCCAGCACCGGTTGGGACAGGGGGCACAGCTATGGCTACACCTTC. Its translation is CASTGWDRGHSYGYTF.

The chain employs TRBV10-2 and TRBJ2-5; D is unresolved. This CDR3 has 13 residues. Germline values: CDR1 WSHSY, CDR2 SAAADI. V dropped 2 bases and J dropped 5 bases, with 9 bases sitting between them. The CDR3 protein is CASSERVPETQYF. CDR3 DNA: TGCGCCAGCAGTGAGAGGGTACCCGAGACCCAGTACTTC.

About this clone: The identical CDR3 is also encoded by other nucleotide sequences in the sample. The V and J genes are TRBV9 and TRBJ2-5; unclear D gene. The CDR3 runs 13 residues. From germline, CDR1 is SGDLS and CDR2 YYNGEE. V lost 0 bases and J lost 2, with 5 bases in between. The CDR3 loop is CASSVDNQETQYF. The CDR3 region has the DNA TGTGCCAGCAGCGTAGACAATCAAGAGACCCAGTACTTC.

This chain connects TRBV19 to TRBJ2-1, with 8 bases fitting TRBD2. Germline trimming cut 7 bases from V and 8 bases from J; bases unmatched to any gene: 16. Germline CDR1 reads LNHDA; CDR2 reads SQIVND (reference sequence). The CDR3 is 16 residues long. The CDR3 protein is CASTPMRSGLVDEQFF. Here the CDR3 DNA reads TGTGCCAGTACCCCCATGAGATCGGGACTAGTCGATGAGCAGTTCTTC.

The J gene is TRBJ1-4, the V gene TRBV2, with D perhaps matching TRBD1 (5 bases). The CDR3 has 14 amino acids. Germline loops: CDR1 SNHLY, CDR2 FYNNEI. Trimming left V 6 bases short and J 6 bases short, with 14 bases between. CDR3 loop: CASRTTEGDEKLFF. The CDR3 nucleotides read TGTGCCAGCAGGACGACGGAAGGGGATGAAAAACTGTTTTTT.

The chain recombines TRBV27 with TRBJ2-1, with TRBD2 identical over 10 bases. This CDR3 is 14 amino acids long. Germline CDR1 reads MNHEY; CDR2 reads SMNVEV (reference sequence). V gave up 3 bases and J gave up 10 bases; unmatched junction bases: 6. The CDR3 DNA sequence: TGTGCCAGCAGTTTTATTAGCGGGGGGCAGGAGCAGTTCTTC. This sequence encodes CASSFISGGQEQFF.

The rearrangement uses TRBV30 and TRBJ2-7; the D gene is possibly TRBD2 (5 bases). CDR3 length: 14 residues. V was pared by 0 bases and J by 6 bases, with 15 bases between. Germline V gene sequence: CDR1 GTSNPN, CDR2 SVGIG (reference sequence). Written as DNA, the CDR3 is TGTGCCTGGAGTGTGCGAAGGCCGGCGGGCGAGCAGTACTTC. This codes for CAWSVRRPAGEQYF.

The chain links TRBV5-1 to TRBJ2-7, with 9 bases identical to TRBD1. Losses at the gene ends were 4 bases for V and 2 bases for J; bases not matched to a gene: 10. CDR3 length equals 16 residues. Germline assignment: CDR1 SGHRS and CDR2 YFSETQ. The CDR3 sequence: CASSPGGGQGAYEQYF. CDR3 coding DNA: TGCGCCAGCAGCCCCGGTGGGGGACAGGGAGCCTACGAGCAGTACTTC.

The chain combines TRBV6-5 with TRBJ1-1; a possible D gene is TRBD1 (6 bases). This CDR3 contains 14 residues. Between the trimmed V and J ends, which lost 5 bases and 1 base, there was a span of 11 bases. Germline-derived CDR1 and CDR2 are MNHEY and SVGAGI. CDR3 in amino acids: CASSNRQANTEAFF. The CDR3 region has the DNA TGTGCCAGCAGTAACCGACAGGCGAACACTGAAGCTTTCTTT.

There are a few counts of this clone. The chain is built from TRBV5-8 and TRBJ1-5; no firm D call. Trimming left V 5 bases short and J 4 bases short, with 19 bases between. Germline CDR1 reads SGHTS; CDR2 reads YDEGEE. The CDR3 sequence is 16 residues long. The CDR3 protein is CASRKKGRGGNQPQHF. For the CDR3, the DNA is TGTGCCAGCAGGAAGAAGGGCAGAGGTGGGAATCAGCCCCAGCATTTT.

V gene TRBV7-9 combines with J gene TRBJ2-1, with TRBD2 matching over 11 bases. The CDR3 loop spans 16 amino acids. The V segment lost 5 bases and the J segment 6 bases; nucleotides outside the gene matches: 9. Germline values: CDR1 SEHNR, CDR2 FQNEAQ (reference sequence). In DNA form, the CDR3 reads TGTGCCAGCAGCCCCATAGCGGGAGGGCCTCTCAATGAGCAGTTCTTC. Its protein product is CASSPIAGGPLNEQFF.

The chain has TRBV10-3 and TRBJ2-7, with D perhaps matching TRBD1 (5 bases). The CDR3 runs 14 residues. CDR1 and CDR2 (germline): ENHRY, SYGVKD. V lost 0 bases to trimming and J lost 3 bases, with 9 bases between them. The CDR3 DNA follows: TGTGCCATCAGTGAGTCAAAGGGGTACTACGAGCAGTACTTC. Amino acid sequence: CAISESKGYYEQYF.

This clone appeared a single time. CDR3 sequence (DNA): TGTGCCAGCAGCCCCCAGGGGTCTTACCAATATGGCTACACCTTC. Its translation: CASSPQGSYQYGYTF. The chain combines TRBV7-3 with TRBJ1-2; tentatively, D is TRBD1 (6 bases). This CDR3 region has 15 residues. The germline CDR1 and CDR2 sequences are SGHTA and FQGTGA. With 5 bases removed from V and 5 bases from J, the gap between germline ends came to 18 bases.

As DNA, the CDR3 is TGTGCCAGCAGCTTAGCAAGACTAGCGGGAGGCACTAGCTCCTACAATGAGCAGTTCTTC. Amino acid sequence: CASSLARLAGGTSSYNEQFF. V usage is TRBV7-2 and J usage is TRBJ2-1; 13 nucleotides match TRBD2. CDR1 is SGHTA, CDR2 FQGNSA, per germline. This CDR3 comprises 20 residues. With 0 bases clipped from V and 0 bases from J, the junction kept 8 bases outside the gene matches.

V usage is TRBV15 and J usage is TRBJ2-2; no reliable D call. V was shortened by 0 bases and J by 4 bases, with 0 bases between the two germline ends. This CDR3 contains 12 residues. Germline lookup yields CDR1 LNHNV and CDR2 YYDKDF (reference sequence). CDR3 residues: CATSRDTGELFF. DNA of the CDR3: TGTGCCACCAGCAGAGACACCGGGGAGCTGTTTTTT.

The CDR3 reads CASTPWGADQPQHF. CDR3 nucleotides: TGTGCCAGCACCCCTTGGGGGGCAGATCAGCCCCAGCATTTT. This chain links TRBV7-8 with TRBJ1-5; possibly TRBD1 for D (6 bases). The germline V gene has CDR1 SGHVS and CDR2 FQNEAQ. V shed 7 bases and J shed 5 bases, with 15 bases lying between them. The CDR3 totals 14 residues.

The genes are TRBV5-4 and TRBJ2-3; no definite D call. The germline V gene encodes CDR1 SGHNT and CDR2 YYREEE (reference sequence). The CDR3 length is 13 residues. Trimming took 4 bases from V and 1 from J, leaving 7 bases between them. The CDR3 sequence: CASSRSGTDTQYF. The CDR3 DNA sequence: TGTGCCAGCAGCCGGTCTGGCACAGATACGCAGTATTTT.

The chain uses TRBV6-5 and TRBJ2-7; D is undetermined. The CDR3 has 11 residues. Between the trimmed V and J ends, which lost 6 bases and 2 bases, there was a span of 5 bases. Germline CDR1 and CDR2: MNHEY and SVGAGI. The CDR3 nucleotides read TGTGCCAGCAGCTCCCCCTACGAGCAGTACTTC. As protein: CASSSPYEQYF.

The J gene is TRBJ2-2, the V gene TRBV9; maybe TRBD2 (6 bases). The CDR3 runs 17 residues. V was cut by 4 bases and J by 6 bases, with 22 bases left in between. The germline gives CDR1 SGDLS, CDR2 YYNGEE. Here the CDR3 DNA reads TGTGCCAGCAGCTCACCCCGGAGGGCCTCGGTTCCCGGGGAGCTGTTTTTT. Amino acid sequence: CASSSPRRASVPGELFF. Together with reference TRBV9 and TRBJ2-2, the CDR3 gives the full variable domain: DSGVTQTPKHLITATGQRVTLRCSPRSGDLSVYWYQQSLDQGLQFLIQYYNGEERAKGNILERFSAQQFPDLHSELNLSSLELGDSALYFCASSSPRRASVPGELFFGEGSRLTVL.

V gene TRBV19 combines with J gene TRBJ1-4, with 8 nucleotides matching TRBD1. V was pared by 3 bases and J by 7 bases, with 7 bases of the junction left unmatched. The CDR3 runs 15 residues. CDR1 and CDR2 from the germline V gene are LNHDA and SQIVND (reference sequence). CDR3 nucleotides: TGTGCCAGTAGTATCGACAGGGGTCTGGGTGAAAAACTGTTTTTT. As protein: CASSIDRGLGEKLFF.

The V call is TRBV29-1, the J call TRBJ2-3, with TRBD2 identical over 8 bases. Germline loops: CDR1 SQVTM, CDR2 ANQGSEA. CDR3 length: 13 amino acids. Trimming removed 4 bases from V and 1 base from J; junction bases left unmatched: 1. This chain's CDR3 is CSVGRGGTDTQYF. CDR3 DNA sequence: TGCAGCGTTGGGCGGGGGGGCACAGATACGCAGTATTTT.